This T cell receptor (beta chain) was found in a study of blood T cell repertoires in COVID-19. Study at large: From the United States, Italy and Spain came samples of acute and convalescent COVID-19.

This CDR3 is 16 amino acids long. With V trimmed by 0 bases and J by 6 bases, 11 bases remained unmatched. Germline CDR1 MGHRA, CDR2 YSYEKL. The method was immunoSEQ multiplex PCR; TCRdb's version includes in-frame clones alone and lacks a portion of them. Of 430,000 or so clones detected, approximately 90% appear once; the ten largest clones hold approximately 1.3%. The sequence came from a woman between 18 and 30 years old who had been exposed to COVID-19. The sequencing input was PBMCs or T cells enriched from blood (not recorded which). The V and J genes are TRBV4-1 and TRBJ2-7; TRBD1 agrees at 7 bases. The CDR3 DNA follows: TGCGCCAGCAGCCAAGATCAGGCAGGGGGAGCGTTCGAGCAGTACTTC. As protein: CASSQDQAGGAFEQYF.